This TCR beta chain was observed in a study of Ad26.COV2.S vaccination and SARS-CoV-2 variants. Overall study findings and caveats: Vaccine and placebo recipients had similar non-spike TCR breadth.

In regard to this clone: Its antigen remains unknown.

The treatment: roughly 18 received Ad26.COV2.S at low or high dose, single or two shots; about 5 received placebo; per-sample allocation not given. Collection of samples fell on day 63 after the first vaccine or placebo injection. Within Boston, the person who donated was an adult of 18-55 years. The length of the CDR3 is 19 residues. The J segment lost 7 bases and the V segment lost 3 bases, leaving 17 bases of the junction unmatched. CDR1 SGHDN and CDR2 FVKESK come from the germline V gene. Here immunoSEQ multiplex PCR was the method, and the copy in TCRdb shows in-frame clones only, minus some. The repertoire holds 500,000 or so clones, around 88% seen once, with roughly 12% in the top ten.

The input for sequencing was peripheral blood, taken in a trial of Ad26.COV2.S vaccine versus placebo. The TCR was taken from a person aged 18-60 years who received the Ad26.COV2.S COVID-19 vaccine or a placebo. The chain employs TRBV14 and TRBJ2-1, with TRBD2 matching over 11 bases. CDR3 in DNA: TGTGCCAGCAGCCACCCACTAGCGGGAGATTTGCTAGGGAGGAATGAGCAGTTCTTC. Its protein product is CASSHPLAGDLLGRNEQFF.